The 11 T cell receptor beta chains below all came from one sample that was sequenced in a study of control samples from healthy donors and cancer patients. Some clones are missing from TCRdb's copy, which holds only in-frame ones; the method was immunoSEQ multiplex PCR. The sample has about 130,000 clones; about 92% are singletons. Material: PBMCs. The receptor source for this set is a man aged 50-59 years with head and neck cancer.

The chain employs TRBV6-5 and TRBJ2-5; 10 nucleotides line up with TRBD2. The germline gives CDR1 MNHEY, CDR2 SVGAGI. The CDR3 runs 15 residues. After removal of 8 bases from V and 4 bases from J, the junction contained 10 bases not matched to a gene. The CDR3 loop is CASGPLAGMGETQYF. The CDR3 DNA sequence: TGTGCCAGCGGCCCACTAGCGGGGATGGGAGAGACCCAGTACTTC.

The chain recombines TRBV18 with TRBJ1-4; 9 positions match TRBD1. Germline assignment: CDR1 KGHSH and CDR2 LQKENI. The CDR3 runs 15 residues. The ends lost 0 bases at V and 7 bases at J; junction bases unmatched: 3. CDR3 in amino acids: CASSPPGTGSEKLFF. The CDR3 DNA follows: TGTGCCAGCTCACCACCAGGGACAGGGAGTGAAAAACTGTTTTTT.

The J gene is TRBJ1-3, the V gene TRBV28; D is ambiguous. Trimming left V 8 bases short and J 0 bases short, with 8 bases between. The CDR3 contains 13 residues. Germline V gene lookup returns CDR1 MDHEN and CDR2 SYDVKM. The CDR3 nucleotides read TGTGCCAGCGCCATTTTCTCTGGAAACACCATATATTTT. As protein: CASAIFSGNTIYF.

This clone was counted once. The chain is built from TRBV28 and TRBJ1-2; D gene ambiguous. V lost 4 bases and J 4 bases, leaving 7 bases between the germline ends. Per the germline V gene, CDR1 is MDHEN and CDR2 is SYDVKM. This CDR3 has 12 residues. The CDR3 loop is CASSSSAYGYTF. In DNA, the CDR3 is TGTGCCAGCAGTTCCAGTGCCTATGGCTACACCTTC.

The gene calls are TRBV30 and TRBJ2-1; D remains unclear. Germline V gene data show CDR1 as GTSNPN and CDR2 as SVGIG (reference sequence). V shed 0 bases and J shed 7 bases, with 10 bases lying between them. The CDR3 totals 13 residues. Here the CDR3 reads CAWSVRLGNEQFF. DNA for the CDR3: TGTGCCTGGAGTGTACGGCTAGGGAATGAGCAGTTCTTC.

This clone was counted a single time. The CDR3 sequence: CASSPNIREANSPLHF. Here the CDR3 DNA reads TGTGCCAGCTCACCAAATATCAGGGAGGCGAATTCACCCCTCCACTTT. J is TRBJ1-6 and V is TRBV18; D might be TRBD1 (5 bases). Looked up from germline, CDR1 is KGHSH and CDR2 is LQKENI. CDR3 length equals 16 residues. The V gene lost 2 bases and the J gene lost 7 bases, with 15 bases spanning the gap.

The rearrangement uses TRBV3-1 (or the pseudogene TRBV3-2) and TRBJ2-2; D gene unclear. Trimming shortened V by 0 bases and J by 5 bases, and 7 bases separated the two germline ends. The germline V gene encodes CDR1 LGHDT and CDR2 YNNKEL (reference sequence). This CDR3 contains 14 residues. The DNA of the CDR3 is TGTGCCAGCAGCCAAGAGTGGAGAACCGGGGAGCTGTTTTTT. Translating it yields CASSQEWRTGELFF.

The V call is TRBV6-2 or TRBV6-3, the J call TRBJ1-5; maybe TRBD1 (5 bases). Trimming stripped 6 bases from V and 0 bases from J, with 12 bases between. This CDR3 contains 15 residues. In germline, CDR1 is MNHEY, CDR2 SVGEGT. CDR3 residues: CASSPGGYSNQPQHF. The CDR3 region has the DNA TGTGCCAGCAGCCCGGGGGGGTATAGCAATCAGCCCCAGCATTTT.

Details on this clone: The junction differs from germline at one of its ends, possibly a read error. CDR3 in amino acids: CASSLTGIGYTF. The CDR3 coding sequence is TGTGCCAGCAGTTTAACAGGGATCGGCTACACCTTC. The rearrangement links TRBV7-3 to TRBJ1-2, with a possible D match to TRBD1 (6 bases). The CDR3 spans 12 residues. The germline gives CDR1 SGHTA, CDR2 FQGTGA.

The chain has TRBV7-2 and TRBJ2-2, with TRBD2 identical over 11 bases. CDR3 length: 16 amino acids. The V and J ends lost 6 bases and 3 bases, in that order; junction bases with no gene match: 6. Germline V gene sequence: CDR1 SGHTA, CDR2 FQGNSA. CDR3 residues: CASRIRLAGYTGELFF. The CDR3 DNA reads as TGTGCCAGCAGGATTCGACTAGCGGGGTACACCGGGGAGCTGTTTTTT.

The V call is TRBV5-4, the J call TRBJ1-1; D not resolved. This CDR3 spans 11 amino acids. V lost 4 bases and J 7 bases, leaving 8 bases between the germline ends. Germline V gene sequence: CDR1 SGHNT, CDR2 YYREEE (reference sequence). In DNA, the CDR3 is TGTGCCAGCAGCCTCCTTCATGAAGCTTTCTTT. This gives the protein CASSLLHEAFF.